What follows are 21 T cell receptor beta chains derived from one specimen sequenced in a study of blood T cell repertoires in COVID-19. The table came from immunoSEQ multiplex PCR; TCRdb's copy has only in-frame clones and leaves some out. The sample yields around 370,000 clones, more than 70% seen once. Specimen: peripheral blood. The receptors were gathered from an older woman with COVID-19, enrolled during active disease.

The chain employs TRBV10-1 and TRBJ2-6, with D perhaps matching TRBD1 (6 bases). Trimming pared 10 bases from V and 0 bases from J, leaving 19 bases between. The CDR3 spans 17 residues. CDR1 and CDR2 from the germline V gene are WNHNN and SYGVQD (reference sequence). CDR3 protein: CATYKTLDSSGANVLTF. The CDR3 DNA follows: TGCGCCACCTATAAAACACTGGACAGCTCTGGGGCCAACGTCCTGACTTTC.

V and J are TRBV2 and TRBJ2-3, with D possibly matching TRBD1 (6 bases). CDR1 is SNHLY, CDR2 FYNNEI, per germline. The CDR3 contains 14 residues. The ends were cut back, 3 bases at V and 3 bases at J, with 10 bases in the middle. The DNA of the CDR3 is TGTGCCAGCAGTGACAGGGGTAGGACAGATACGCAGTATTTT. Translation gives CASSDRGRTDTQYF.

V is TRBV5-4 and J is TRBJ2-2, with 7 positions matching TRBD1. Trimming cost V 0 bases and J 5 bases; bases outside gene matches: 7. Germline loops: CDR1 SGHNT, CDR2 YYREEE (reference sequence). The CDR3 length is 16 residues. The CDR3 protein is CASSLDRGPLTGELFF. CDR3 coding DNA: TGTGCCAGCAGCTTGGACAGGGGACCGTTAACCGGGGAGCTGTTTTTT.

The chain combines TRBV10-2 with TRBJ2-7; D may be TRBD1 (5 bases). The CDR3 has 14 residues. Germline-derived CDR1 and CDR2 are WSHSY and SAAADI. V lost 7 bases to trimming and J lost 1 base, with 14 bases between them. The CDR3 DNA reads as TGCGCCAGCACCTGGACACAAACTTCCTACGAGCAGTACTTC. Its translation: CASTWTQTSYEQYF.

This clone was seen only a few times. V usage is TRBV10-3 and J usage is TRBJ2-3; tentatively, D is TRBD2 (7 bases). Germline V CDR1 and CDR2: ENHRY, SYGVKD. V lost 6 bases to trimming and J lost 3 bases, with 16 bases between them. This CDR3 is built from 15 residues. The CDR3 region has the DNA TGTGCCATCAGACAGGGAGGGGGTTTTACAGATACGCAGTATTTT. Amino acids: CAIRQGGGFTDTQYF.

V gene TRBV9 combines with J gene TRBJ2-1; TRBD2 agrees at 7 bases. There are 16 residues in the CDR3. The ends lost 4 bases at V and 3 bases at J; junction bases unmatched: 10. Germline V CDR1 and CDR2: SGDLS, YYNGEE. The CDR3 sequence is CASSKGAGTIYNEQFF. CDR3 bases: TGTGCCAGCAGCAAAGGCGCCGGGACTATCTACAATGAGCAGTTCTTC.

This chain uses TRBV12-5 with TRBJ1-2, with D uncertain. Trimming took off 1 base at V and 0 bases at J, with 9 bases between the two ends. The CDR3 is 15 amino acids. Germline V gene lookup returns CDR1 LGHNT and CDR2 FRNRAP. The CDR3 DNA sequence: TGTGCTAGTGGTTTGGAGCGGGGAACTAACTATGGCTACACCTTC. Translated: CASGLERGTNYGYTF.

The chain carries TRBV30 and TRBJ1-3; 8 bases map to TRBD1. CDR3 size: 13 residues. Per germline, CDR1 GTSNPN and CDR2 SVGIG (reference sequence). Trimming at V came to 6 bases and at J to 2 bases, leaving 3 bases not matched to a gene. DNA of the CDR3: TGTGCCTGCCGGACAGGGACTGGAAACACCATATATTTT. This translates into CACRTGTGNTIYF.

The chain carries TRBV19 and TRBJ1-2; no clear D. V dropped 6 bases and J dropped 4 bases, with 12 bases sitting between them. Germline CDR1 reads LNHDA; CDR2 reads SQIVND (reference sequence). The CDR3 spans 13 residues. CDR3 bases: TGTGCCAGTAGCGAGACACTTGCCTATGGCTACACCTTC. Translated, it gives CASSETLAYGYTF.

The chain has TRBV10-1 and TRBJ1-1; a weak D match, TRBD1 (6 bases). This CDR3 comprises 17 residues. V lost 4 bases and J lost 2, with 20 bases in between. Per germline, CDR1 WNHNN and CDR2 SYGVQD (reference sequence). CDR3 residues: CASSAPLLGHSNTEAFF. DNA of the CDR3: TGCGCCAGCAGTGCGCCCCTCCTGGGACACTCTAACACTGAAGCTTTCTTT.

The chain links TRBV6-5 to TRBJ2-6; no definite D call. CDR1 is MNHEY, CDR2 SVGAGI, per germline. V dropped 8 bases and J dropped 0 bases, with 8 bases sitting between them. The length of the CDR3 is 14 residues. CDR3 sequence: CASLAVSGANVLTF. The CDR3 nucleotides are TGTGCCAGCTTAGCAGTCTCTGGGGCCAACGTCCTGACTTTC.

The chain employs TRBV30 and TRBJ2-4; no reliable D call. CDR1 is GTSNPN and CDR2 is SVGIG in the germline V gene (reference sequence). Trimming removed 3 bases at V and 3 bases at J, with 12 bases between. The length of the CDR3 is 14 residues. CDR3: CAWSSRVGKNIQYF. The CDR3 DNA reads as TGTGCCTGGAGCTCCCGGGTGGGCAAAAACATTCAGTACTTC.

The chain links TRBV4-1 to TRBJ2-3, with a possible D match to TRBD2 (5 bases). V lost 2 bases to trimming and J lost 4 bases, with 7 bases between them. In germline, CDR1 is MGHRA, CDR2 YSYEKL. The CDR3 is 13 residues long. CDR3: CASSQLEADTQYF. The CDR3 DNA follows: TGCGCCAGCAGCCAATTGGAGGCAGATACGCAGTATTTT.

The rearrangement uses TRBV28 and TRBJ1-2, with 9 bases that match TRBD1. The CDR3 contains 16 residues. Trimming took 5 bases from V and 4 from J; bases not matched to a gene: 11. Germline CDR1 is MDHEN and CDR2 is SYDVKM. The DNA of the CDR3 is TGTGCCAGCAGTCGATCCGGGACAGGGAGGGTCTATGGCTACACCTTC. It codes for CASSRSGTGRVYGYTF.

The V and J genes are TRBV19 and TRBJ2-6; D might be TRBD2 (5 bases). V lost 6 bases to trimming and J lost 0 bases, with 18 bases between them. The CDR3 length is 18 residues. CDR1 is LNHDA, CDR2 SQIVND, per germline (reference sequence). CDR3 sequence (DNA): TGTGCCAGTAGGGAGTTGCTAGGAGGTCACTCTGGGGCCAACGTCCTGACTTTC. This gives the protein CASRELLGGHSGANVLTF.

Only a few counts were recorded for this clone. The J gene is TRBJ1-2, the V gene TRBV29-1, with 7 bases matching TRBD1. This CDR3 spans 11 amino acids. Germline CDR1 is SQVTM and CDR2 is ANQGSEA. V lost 7 bases and J lost 7; bases outside the gene matches: 6. CDR3 bases: TGCAGCGCTTTAGACAGGGTTGGCTACACCTTC. Translation: CSALDRVGYTF.

This chain joins TRBV25-1 and TRBJ2-7, with D tentatively TRBD1 (6 bases). The CDR3 loop spans 14 amino acids. V lost 5 bases and J lost 2, with 13 bases in between. Per the germline V gene, CDR1 is MGHDK and CDR2 is SYGVNS. The chain's CDR3 is CASSPIGGTYEQYF. The CDR3 DNA reads TGTGCCAGCAGTCCCATTGGGGGCACCTACGAGCAGTACTTC.

This clone was counted between two and nine times. The same CDR3 arises from other DNA sequences in this sample as well. The chain links TRBV7-2 to TRBJ1-1; D unclear. Trimming shortened V by 5 bases and J by 1 base, and 14 bases separated the two germline ends. This CDR3 region has 15 residues. The germline V gene encodes CDR1 SGHTA and CDR2 FQGNSA. CDR3 DNA: TGTGCCAGCAGCCTAATGGGCCGGGGGAACACTGAAGCTTTCTTT. It yields the protein CASSLMGRGNTEAFF. Filled out from reference TRBV7-2 and TRBJ1-1, the complete variable domain reads GAGVSQSPSNKVTEKGKDVELRCDPISGHTALYWYRQSLGQGLEFLIYFQGNSAPDKSGLPSDRFSAERTGGSVSTLTIQRTQQEDSAVYLCASSLMGRGNTEAFFGQGTRLTVV.

The V call is TRBV18, the J call TRBJ1-2; TRBD1 might be the D (5 bases). Germline V gives CDR1 KGHSH, CDR2 LQKENI. V was trimmed by 3 bases and J by 2 bases, leaving 10 bases between them. There are 14 residues in the CDR3. The CDR3 protein is CASSPAGKNYGYTF. The CDR3 coding sequence is TGTGCCAGCTCACCGGCAGGGAAAAACTATGGCTACACCTTC.

This rearrangement joins TRBV27 to TRBJ1-6; tentative D call: TRBD1 (5 bases). CDR1 and CDR2 from the germline V gene are MNHEY and SMNVEV (reference sequence). The CDR3 totals 16 residues. Deletions cut 0 bases from V and 7 bases from J, with 13 bases between. CDR3 DNA sequence: TGTGCCAGCAGTTTATCTCCACAGGTGAAGAATTCACCCCTCCACTTT. It specifies CASSLSPQVKNSPLHF.

The chain uses TRBV30 and TRBJ1-2, with a possible D match to TRBD1 (6 bases). The CDR3 spans 16 residues. V shed 1 base and J shed 4 bases, with 19 bases lying between them. Germline V lookup: CDR1 GTSNPN, CDR2 SVGIG (reference sequence). DNA of the CDR3: TGTGCCTGGAGTGCACCCACCAGGGGAGTAAGCTATGGCTACACCTTC. Amino acids: CAWSAPTRGVSYGYTF.